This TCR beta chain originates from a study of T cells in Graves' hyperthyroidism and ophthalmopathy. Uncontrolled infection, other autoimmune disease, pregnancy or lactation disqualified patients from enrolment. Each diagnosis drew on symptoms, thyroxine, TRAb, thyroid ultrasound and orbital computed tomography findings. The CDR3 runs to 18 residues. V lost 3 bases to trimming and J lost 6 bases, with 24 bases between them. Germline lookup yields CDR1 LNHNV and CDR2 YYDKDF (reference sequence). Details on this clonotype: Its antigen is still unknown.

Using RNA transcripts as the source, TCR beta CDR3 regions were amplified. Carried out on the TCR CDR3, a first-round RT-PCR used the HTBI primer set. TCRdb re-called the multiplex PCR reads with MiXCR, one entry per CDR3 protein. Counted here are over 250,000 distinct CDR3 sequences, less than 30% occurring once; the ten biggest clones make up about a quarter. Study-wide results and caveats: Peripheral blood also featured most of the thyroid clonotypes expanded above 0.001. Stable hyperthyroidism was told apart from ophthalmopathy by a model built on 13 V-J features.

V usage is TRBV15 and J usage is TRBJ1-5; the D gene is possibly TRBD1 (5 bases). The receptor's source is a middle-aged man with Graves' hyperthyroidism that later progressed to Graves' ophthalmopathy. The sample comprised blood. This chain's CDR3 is CATSSYQTDWKVSQPQHF. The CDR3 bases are TGTGCCACCAGCAGCTACCAGACAGATTGGAAAGTGAGTCAGCCCCAGCATTTT.